A selection of T cell receptor beta chains follows, all from one sample in a study of Ad26.COV2.S vaccination and SARS-CoV-2 variants. The table came from immunoSEQ multiplex PCR; TCRdb's copy has only in-frame clones and leaves some out. The data hold 350,000 to 550,000 clones, with 85% to 90% observed a single time. The sample here was peripheral blood, taken in a trial of Ad26.COV2.S vaccine versus placebo. The receptors derive from a person aged 18-65 years who received the Ad26.COV2.S COVID-19 vaccine or a placebo. The CDR3 runs from the conserved cysteine through the conserved F or W. D genes are given only for firm matches.

v_call	d_call	j_call	cdr3_aa	cdr3_nt
TRBV11-2	-	TRBJ1-2	CASSALGLNYGYTF	TGTGCCAGCAGCGCCCTGGGCTTGAACTATGGCTACACCTTC
TRBV29-1	-	TRBJ2-5	CSVARETQYF	TGCAGCGTTGCCAGGGAGACCCAGTACTTC
TRBV7-9	-	TRBJ2-1	CASSLTGNEQFF	TGTGCCAGCAGCCTAACAGGGAATGAGCAGTTCTTC
TRBV10-2	TRBD2	TRBJ2-3	CASSEWTGGHADTQYF	TGCGCCAGCAGTGAGTGGACGGGGGGGCACGCAGATACGCAGTATTTT
TRBV6-5	-	TRBJ2-5	CASRETNWETQYF	TGTGCCAGCAGGGAGACAAATTGGGAGACCCAGTACTTC
TRBV3-1/TRBV3-2	-	TRBJ2-5	CASSQFYGKETQYF	TGTGCCAGCAGCCAATTTTACGGTAAAGAGACCCAGTACTTC
TRBV14	TRBD1	TRBJ2-5	CASSQGPILQGVYQETQYF	TGTGCCAGCAGCCAAGGTCCAATCCTACAGGGGGTTTACCAAGAGACCCAGTACTTC
TRBV4-3	TRBD2	TRBJ2-2	CASSQSLAGENTGELFF	TGCGCCAGCAGCCAATCACTAGCGGGAGAGAACACCGGGGAGCTGTTTTTT
TRBV7-8	-	TRBJ2-3	CASSRDRGRSGGDTQYF	TGTGCCAGCAGCCGAGATCGGGGACGGAGTGGGGGAGATACGCAGTATTTT
TRBV4-3	TRBD2	TRBJ2-2	CASSQGSSGRYNTGELFF	TGCGCCAGCAGCCAAGGATCGAGCGGGAGATATAACACCGGGGAGCTGTTTTTT
TRBV4-1	-	TRBJ2-5	CASSIVGGAGETQYF	TGCGCCAGCAGCATCGTGGGGGGGGCAGGAGAGACCCAGTACTTC
TRBV7-9	-	TRBJ2-3	CASSLGPTSTDTQYF	TGTGCCAGCAGCTTAGGACCCACCTCCACAGATACGCAGTATTTT
TRBV15	-	TRBJ1-1	CATSREGRALTEAFF	TGTGCCACCAGCAGAGAGGGTCGGGCCCTCACTGAAGCTTTCTTT